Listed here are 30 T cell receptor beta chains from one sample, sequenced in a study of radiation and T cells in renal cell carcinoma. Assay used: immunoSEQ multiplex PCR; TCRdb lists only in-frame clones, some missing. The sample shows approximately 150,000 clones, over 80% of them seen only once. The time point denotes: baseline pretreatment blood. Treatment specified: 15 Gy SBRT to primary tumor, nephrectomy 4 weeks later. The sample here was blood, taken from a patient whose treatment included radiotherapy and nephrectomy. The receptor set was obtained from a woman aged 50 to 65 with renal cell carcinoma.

The CDR3 nucleotides read TGTGCCAGCAGCCTTGGGACTAGCTTCGCAAATGAGCAGTTCTTC. This translates into CASSLGTSFANEQFF. V and J are TRBV9 and TRBJ2-1; 9 positions agree with TRBD2. The germline gives CDR1 SGDLS, CDR2 YYNGEE. After removal of 4 bases from V and 7 bases from J, the junction contained 9 bases not matched to a gene. The CDR3 spans 15 residues.

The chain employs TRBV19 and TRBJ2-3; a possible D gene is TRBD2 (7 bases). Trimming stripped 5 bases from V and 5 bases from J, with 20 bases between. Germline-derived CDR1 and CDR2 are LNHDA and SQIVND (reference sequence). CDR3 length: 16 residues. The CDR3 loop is CASSSRTVPGGDTQYF. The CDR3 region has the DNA TGTGCCAGTAGTTCCCGGACAGTCCCGGGAGGAGATACGCAGTATTTT.

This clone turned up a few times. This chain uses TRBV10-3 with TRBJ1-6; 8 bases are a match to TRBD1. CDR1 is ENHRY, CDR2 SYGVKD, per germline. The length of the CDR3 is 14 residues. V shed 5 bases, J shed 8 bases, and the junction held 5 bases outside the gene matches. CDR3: CAISPGQGDSPLHF. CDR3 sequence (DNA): TGTGCCATCAGTCCCGGACAGGGAGATTCACCCCTCCACTTT.

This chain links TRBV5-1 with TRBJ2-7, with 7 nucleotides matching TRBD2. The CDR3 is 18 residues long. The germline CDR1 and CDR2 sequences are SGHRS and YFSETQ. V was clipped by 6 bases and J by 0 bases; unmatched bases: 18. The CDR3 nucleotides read TGCGCCAGCACCTACCGCGGGATAGCGGGCGGCCTCTCCTACGAGCAGTACTTC. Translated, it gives CASTYRGIAGGLSYEQYF.

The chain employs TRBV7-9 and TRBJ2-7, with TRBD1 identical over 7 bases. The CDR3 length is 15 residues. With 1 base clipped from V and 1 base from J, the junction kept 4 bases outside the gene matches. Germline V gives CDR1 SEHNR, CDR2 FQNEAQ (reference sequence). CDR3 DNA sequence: TGTGCCAGCAGCTTAGGAGGGGGCAGGTCCTACGAGCAGTACTTC. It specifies CASSLGGGRSYEQYF.

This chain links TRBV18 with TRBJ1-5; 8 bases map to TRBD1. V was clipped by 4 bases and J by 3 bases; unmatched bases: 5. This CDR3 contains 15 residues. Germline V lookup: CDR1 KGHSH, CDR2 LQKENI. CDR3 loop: CASSLRTGNNQPQHF. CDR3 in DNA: TGTGCCAGCTCACTTAGGACAGGGAACAATCAGCCCCAGCATTTT.

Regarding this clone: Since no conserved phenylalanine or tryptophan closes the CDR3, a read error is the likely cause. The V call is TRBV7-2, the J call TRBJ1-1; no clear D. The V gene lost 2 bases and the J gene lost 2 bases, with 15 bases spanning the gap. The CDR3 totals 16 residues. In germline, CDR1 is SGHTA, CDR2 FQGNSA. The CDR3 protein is CASSLIGEPGNTEAFL. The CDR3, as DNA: TGTGCCAGCAGCTTAATCGGGGAGCCGGGAAACACTGAAGCTTTCCTT.

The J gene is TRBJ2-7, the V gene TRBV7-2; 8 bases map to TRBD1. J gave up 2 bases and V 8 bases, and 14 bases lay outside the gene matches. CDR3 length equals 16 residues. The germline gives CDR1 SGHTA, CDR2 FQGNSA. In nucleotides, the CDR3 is TGTGCCAGCCTTAATGGCCCTGGACAGGGAACCTACGAGCAGTACTTC. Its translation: CASLNGPGQGTYEQYF.

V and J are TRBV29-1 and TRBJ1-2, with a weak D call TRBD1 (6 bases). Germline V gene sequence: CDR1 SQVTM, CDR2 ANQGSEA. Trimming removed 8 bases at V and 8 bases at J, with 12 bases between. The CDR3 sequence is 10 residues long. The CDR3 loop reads CSFRGTGYTF. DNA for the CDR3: TGCAGCTTTCGGGGGACAGGCTACACCTTC.

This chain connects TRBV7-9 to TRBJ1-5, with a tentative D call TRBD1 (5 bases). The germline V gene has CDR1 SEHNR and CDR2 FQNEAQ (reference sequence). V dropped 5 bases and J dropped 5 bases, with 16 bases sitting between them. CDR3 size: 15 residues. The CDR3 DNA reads TGTGCCAGCAGCGGGGGGAATAGCGGCTATCAGCCCCAGCATTTT. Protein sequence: CASSGGNSGYQPQHF.

CDR3 in amino acids: CASSPGLADNTGELFF. Written as DNA, the CDR3 is TGTGCCAGCTCACCAGGACTAGCAGATAACACCGGGGAGCTGTTTTTT. The chain employs TRBV18 and TRBJ2-2; 8 bases agree with TRBD2. The CDR3 sequence is 16 residues long. Trimming at V came to 2 bases and at J to 2 bases, leaving 4 bases not matched to a gene. CDR1 KGHSH and CDR2 LQKENI come from the germline V gene.

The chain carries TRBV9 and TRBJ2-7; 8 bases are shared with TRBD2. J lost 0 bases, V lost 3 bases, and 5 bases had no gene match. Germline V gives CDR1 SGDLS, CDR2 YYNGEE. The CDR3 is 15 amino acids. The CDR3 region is CASSASAGGSYEQYF. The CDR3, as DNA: TGTGCCAGCAGCGCTTCCGCGGGAGGCTCCTACGAGCAGTACTTC.

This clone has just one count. The CDR3 nucleotides read TGTGCCAGCAGCTCAATAGCGGGAGGGGCCTACGAGCAGTACTTC. Protein: CASSSIAGGAYEQYF. The chain links TRBV7-2 to TRBJ2-7; the match to TRBD2 covers 11 bases. The CDR3 runs to 15 residues. Germline V gene data show CDR1 as SGHTA and CDR2 as FQGNSA. The trim removed 4 bases at V and 2 bases at J, leaving 4 bases unmatched.

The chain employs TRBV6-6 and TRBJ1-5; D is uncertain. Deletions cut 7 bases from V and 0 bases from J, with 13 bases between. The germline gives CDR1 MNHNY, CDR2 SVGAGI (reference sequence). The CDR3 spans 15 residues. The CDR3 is CASIQVGISNQPQHF. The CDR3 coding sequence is TGTGCCAGCATCCAAGTCGGCATTAGCAATCAGCCCCAGCATTTT.

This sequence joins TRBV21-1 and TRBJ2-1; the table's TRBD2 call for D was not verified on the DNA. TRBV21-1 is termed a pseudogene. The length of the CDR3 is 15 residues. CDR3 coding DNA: TGTGCCAGCAGCCCTTCGGGAGGGCCTGGGAATGAGCAGTTCTTC. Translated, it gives CASSPSGGPGNEQFF.

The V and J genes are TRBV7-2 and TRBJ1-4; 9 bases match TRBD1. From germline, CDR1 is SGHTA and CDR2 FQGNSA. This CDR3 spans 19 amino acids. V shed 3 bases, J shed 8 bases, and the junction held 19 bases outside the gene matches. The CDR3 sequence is CASSFPPRGTGLKREKLFF. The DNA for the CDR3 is TGTGCCAGCAGCTTCCCCCCCCGTGGGACAGGGCTCAAAAGGGAAAAACTGTTTTTT.

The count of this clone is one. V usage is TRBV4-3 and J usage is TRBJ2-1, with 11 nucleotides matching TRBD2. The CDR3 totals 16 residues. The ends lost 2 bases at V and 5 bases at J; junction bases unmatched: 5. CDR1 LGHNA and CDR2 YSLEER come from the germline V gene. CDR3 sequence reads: CASSQSTSGDHNEQFF. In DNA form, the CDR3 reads TGCGCCAGCAGCCAATCGACTAGCGGGGACCACAATGAGCAGTTCTTC.

The chain's CDR3 is CASSLARQNTEAFF. The CDR3 DNA sequence: TGTGCCAGCAGCTTGGCGCGACAGAACACTGAAGCTTTCTTT. The V call is TRBV5-6, the J call TRBJ1-1, with D unresolved. The V end lost 0 bases, the J end lost 1 base, and 7 bases lay between the germline ends. The CDR3 length is 14 residues. In germline, CDR1 is SGHDT, CDR2 YYEEEE.

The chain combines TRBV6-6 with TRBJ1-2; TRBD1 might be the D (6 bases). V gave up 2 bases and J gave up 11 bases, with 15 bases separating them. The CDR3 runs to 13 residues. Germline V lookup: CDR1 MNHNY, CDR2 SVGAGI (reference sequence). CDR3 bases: TGTGCCAGCAGTTACAACCGACAGGATCTATACACCTTC. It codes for CASSYNRQDLYTF.

The CDR3 reads CASSLEAGVYGYTF. Here the CDR3 DNA reads TGTGCCAGCAGCTTAGAGGCGGGGGTCTATGGCTACACCTTC. The rearrangement uses TRBV7-2 and TRBJ1-2, with D tentatively TRBD1 (5 bases). The CDR3 length is 14 residues. The V end was cut by 1 base, the J end by 4 bases, with 10 bases between. CDR1 is SGHTA and CDR2 is FQGNSA in the germline V gene.

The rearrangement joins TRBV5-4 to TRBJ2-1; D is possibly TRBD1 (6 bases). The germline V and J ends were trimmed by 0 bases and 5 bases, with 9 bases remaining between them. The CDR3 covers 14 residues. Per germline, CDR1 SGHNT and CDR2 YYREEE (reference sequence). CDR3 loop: CASSLDAGDNEQFF. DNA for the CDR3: TGTGCCAGCAGCTTGGATGCAGGGGACAATGAGCAGTTCTTC.

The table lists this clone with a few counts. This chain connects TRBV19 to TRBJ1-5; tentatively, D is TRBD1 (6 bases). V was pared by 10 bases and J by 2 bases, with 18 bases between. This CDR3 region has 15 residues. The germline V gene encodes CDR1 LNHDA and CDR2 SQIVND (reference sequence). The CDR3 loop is CATGASGVGNQPQHF. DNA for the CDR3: TGTGCCACGGGAGCCTCAGGGGTCGGCAATCAGCCCCAGCATTTT.

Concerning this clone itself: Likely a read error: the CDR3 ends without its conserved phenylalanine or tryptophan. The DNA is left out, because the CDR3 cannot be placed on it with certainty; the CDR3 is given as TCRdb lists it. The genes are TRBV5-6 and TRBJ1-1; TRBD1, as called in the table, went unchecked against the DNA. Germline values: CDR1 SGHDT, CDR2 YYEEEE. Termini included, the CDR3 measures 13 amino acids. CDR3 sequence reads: CASSRGSTSGRSI.

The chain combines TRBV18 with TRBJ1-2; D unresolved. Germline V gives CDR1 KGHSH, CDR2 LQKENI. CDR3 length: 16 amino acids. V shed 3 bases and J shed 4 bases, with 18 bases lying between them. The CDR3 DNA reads TGTGCCAGCTCACCCCCCCTGGGGATCCCAGGCTATGGCTACACCTTC. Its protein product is CASSPPLGIPGYGYTF.

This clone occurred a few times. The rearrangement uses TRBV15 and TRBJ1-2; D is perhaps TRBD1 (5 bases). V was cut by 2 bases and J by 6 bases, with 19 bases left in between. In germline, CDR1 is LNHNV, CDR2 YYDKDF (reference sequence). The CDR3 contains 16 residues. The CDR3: CATSRSGTSRLDGYTF. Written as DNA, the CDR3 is TGTGCCACCAGCAGATCTGGGACCTCTAGGTTGGATGGCTACACCTTC.

The CDR3 loop reads CASSANQGAGETQYF. CDR3 DNA: TGTGCCAGCAGCGCGAACCAGGGGGCAGGGGAGACCCAGTACTTC. The chain employs TRBV5-4 and TRBJ2-5; TRBD1 agrees at 8 bases. There are 15 residues in the CDR3. Losses at the gene ends were 4 bases for V and 5 bases for J; bases not matched to a gene: 10. In germline, CDR1 is SGHNT, CDR2 YYREEE (reference sequence).

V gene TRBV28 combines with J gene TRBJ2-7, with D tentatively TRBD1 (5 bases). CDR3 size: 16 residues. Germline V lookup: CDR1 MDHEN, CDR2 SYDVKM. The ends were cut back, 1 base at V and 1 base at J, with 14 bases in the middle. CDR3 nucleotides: TGTGCCAGCAGTTTATCTTCCGGTAGACAGTCCTACGAGCAGTACTTC. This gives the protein CASSLSSGRQSYEQYF.

The CDR3 region has the DNA TGCGCCAGCAGCTCCGGGGGGGACAGGGAGCAGTACTTC. Protein product: CASSSGGDREQYF. The chain uses TRBV5-1 and TRBJ2-7, with D perhaps being TRBD1 or TRBD2 (8 bases each). V shed 3 bases and J shed 7 bases, with 14 bases lying between them. The CDR3 has 13 amino acids. Germline V lookup: CDR1 SGHRS, CDR2 YFSETQ.

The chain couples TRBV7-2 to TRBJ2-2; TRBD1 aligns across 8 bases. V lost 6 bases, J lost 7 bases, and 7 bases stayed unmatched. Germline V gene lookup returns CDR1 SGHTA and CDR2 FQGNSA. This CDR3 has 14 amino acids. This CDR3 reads CASSPDRGSGELFF. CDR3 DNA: TGTGCCAGCAGTCCCGACAGGGGCAGCGGGGAGCTGTTTTTT.

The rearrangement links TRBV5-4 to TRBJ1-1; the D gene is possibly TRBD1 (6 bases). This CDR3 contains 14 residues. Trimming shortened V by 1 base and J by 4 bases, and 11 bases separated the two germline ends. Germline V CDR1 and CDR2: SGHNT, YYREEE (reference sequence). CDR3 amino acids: CASSLWTVSTEAFF. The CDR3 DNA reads TGTGCCAGCAGCTTGTGGACAGTGTCCACTGAAGCTTTCTTT.